These 19 T cell receptor beta chains share one sample of origin, sequenced in a study of T cell repertoires in cytomegalovirus infection. Antigens for these TCRs are unknown. TCRdb recomputed calls from the reads with MiXCR, one row per CDR3 protein. The sample contains roughly 800,000 distinct CDR3 sequences, roughly 28% of which appear only once. The source material was cultured CD8+ T cells from PBMCs, sampled from culture after CMV antigen stimulation. These receptors came from a human donor in good health (CMV status not recorded). Some clones in this sample may be carry-over from other donors' samples.

The rearrangement uses TRBV19 and TRBJ1-1, with no clear D. Germline assignment: CDR1 LNHDA and CDR2 SQIVND (reference sequence). This CDR3 has 13 residues. Trimming removed 5 bases at V and 3 bases at J, with 10 bases between. The CDR3 DNA reads TGTGCCAGTAGTCTTTACACTTACACTGAAGCTTTCTTT. Amino acid sequence: CASSLYTYTEAFF.

This chain links TRBV6-5 with TRBJ1-2, with TRBD1 matching 7 bases. From germline, CDR1 is MNHEY and CDR2 SVGAGI. The CDR3 is 14 residues long. The V segment lost 1 base and the J segment 4 bases; nucleotides outside the gene matches: 3. This CDR3 is CASSYLQGPYGYTF. In nucleotides, the CDR3 is TGTGCCAGCAGTTACTTACAGGGGCCCTATGGCTACACCTTC.

Ten or more counts support this clonotype. The rearrangement joins TRBV7-2 to TRBJ2-1, with unresolved D. Deletions cut 1 base from V and 0 bases from J, with 4 bases between. CDR3 length: 14 amino acids. CDR1 is SGHTA, CDR2 FQGNSA, per germline. The chain's CDR3 is CASSLDISYNEQFF. The CDR3 DNA follows: TGTGCCAGCAGCTTAGACATCTCCTACAATGAGCAGTTCTTC.

This clonotype was seen a few times. J is TRBJ2-7 and V is TRBV27; possibly TRBD1 or TRBD2 for D (5 bases each). The V end lost 5 bases, the J end lost 3 bases, and 14 bases lay between the germline ends. The CDR3 length is 14 residues. Germline values: CDR1 MNHEY, CDR2 SMNVEV (reference sequence). CDR3 sequence: CASSNRDGGYEQYF. The CDR3 bases are TGTGCCAGCAGTAACCGGGACGGCGGCTACGAGCAGTACTTC.

This clonotype has only a few counts. The V and J genes are TRBV4-1 and TRBJ2-5; D gene uncertain. V gave up 7 bases and J gave up 3 bases, with 9 bases separating them. The length of the CDR3 is 12 residues. The germline CDR1 and CDR2 sequences are MGHRA and YSYEKL. The CDR3 coding sequence is TGCGCCAGCAAGAGCGAGGAAGAGACCCAGTACTTC. It is translated as CASKSEEETQYF.

The J gene is TRBJ1-5, the V gene TRBV6-2 or TRBV6-3; D is uncertain. V shed 0 bases and J shed 0 bases, with 6 bases lying between them. Germline assignment: CDR1 MNHEY and CDR2 SVGEGT. CDR3 length: 15 amino acids. The CDR3 loop reads CASSYSVYSNQPQHF. In nucleotides, the CDR3 is TGTGCCAGCAGTTACTCAGTCTATAGCAATCAGCCCCAGCATTTT.

Many counts were recorded for this clonotype. The rearrangement links TRBV7-6 to TRBJ1-4; TRBD1 aligns across 10 bases. The CDR3 contains 17 residues. Trimming took 7 bases from V and 3 from J; bases not matched to a gene: 11. From germline, CDR1 is SGHVS and CDR2 FNYEAQ. CDR3 residues: CASTQGDRGASNEKLFF. Written as DNA, the CDR3 is TGTGCCAGCACCCAAGGGGACAGGGGCGCGTCTAATGAAAAACTGTTTTTT.

This clonotype was seen ten or more times. This sequence joins TRBV7-2 and TRBJ2-7; 12 positions agree with TRBD2. The CDR3 spans 15 residues. Trimming at V came to 5 bases and at J to 6 bases, leaving 8 bases not matched to a gene. Germline V lookup: CDR1 SGHTA, CDR2 FQGNSA. The CDR3 nucleotides read TGTGCCAGCAGCACCCACTCTAGCGGGGGGGGCGAGCAGTACGTC. Its translation: CASSTHSSGGGEQYV.

In nucleotides, the CDR3 is TGCAGTGCCCCCCAAGCGGGGGGCTACGAGCAGTACTTC. Protein product: CSAPQAGGYEQYF. The rearrangement joins TRBV20-1 to TRBJ2-7, with TRBD2 matching over 9 bases. V lost 6 bases and J lost 3; bases outside the gene matches: 6. Germline V lookup: CDR1 DFQATT, CDR2 SNEGSKA (reference sequence). The CDR3 runs 13 residues.

The CDR3 nucleotides read TGTGCCAGTAGTCCCGGGACTAGCGGGGGCATGGATGAGCAGTTCTTC. Translation: CASSPGTSGGMDEQFF. The rearrangement joins TRBV19 to TRBJ2-1, with 14 bases fitting TRBD2. This CDR3 has 16 amino acids. J was trimmed by 8 bases and V by 5 bases; bases with no gene match: 8. Germline V CDR1 and CDR2: LNHDA, SQIVND (reference sequence).

CDR3 amino acids: CASSIGGHQEQFF. The DNA of the CDR3 is TGTGCCAGCAGCATAGGGGGACACCAGGAGCAGTTCTTC. The rearrangement uses TRBV11-3 and TRBJ2-1, with a possible D match to TRBD1 (6 bases). Trimming took 5 bases from V and 10 from J, leaving 15 bases between them. CDR3 size: 13 residues. The V gene's germline CDR1 is SGHNT and CDR2 YENEEA.

This clonotype was observed a few times. V is TRBV11-3 and J is TRBJ2-1, with D tentatively TRBD2 (6 bases). Germline lookup yields CDR1 SGHNT and CDR2 YENEEA. The CDR3 sequence is 16 residues long. V was shortened by 3 bases and J by 1 base, with 13 bases between the two germline ends. CDR3 region: CASSFRRSGSYNEQFF. DNA for the CDR3: TGTGCCAGCAGCTTCCGTCGGAGCGGGTCCTACAATGAGCAGTTCTTC.

V is TRBV6-1 and J is TRBJ1-2, with 9 bases aligning to TRBD1. Losses at the gene ends were 5 bases for V and 6 bases for J; bases not matched to a gene: 4. CDR1 is MNHNS, CDR2 SASEGT, per germline. The CDR3 runs to 13 residues. The CDR3 is CASSWTGVDGYTF. The CDR3 bases are TGTGCCAGCAGTTGGACAGGGGTAGATGGCTACACCTTC.

In this sample, this clonotype turned up a few times. V is TRBV4-1 and J is TRBJ2-1, with 7 bases that match TRBD1. Trimming took 2 bases from V and 0 from J; bases not matched to a gene: 7. The CDR3 length is 17 residues. Germline V gene lookup returns CDR1 MGHRA and CDR2 YSYEKL. The CDR3 here is CASSQPGQESSYNEQFF. CDR3 coding DNA: TGCGCCAGCAGCCAACCTGGACAGGAAAGCTCCTACAATGAGCAGTTCTTC.

V and J are TRBV29-1 and TRBJ1-2; TRBD1 aligns across 10 bases. V trimming: 4 bases; J trimming: 5 bases; junction bases outside the gene matches: 7. Germline assignment: CDR1 SQVTM and CDR2 ANQGSEA. This CDR3 contains 14 residues. CDR3 in DNA: TGCAGCGTTGTCGGACAGGGGGATGGATATGGCTACACCTTC. It codes for CSVVGQGDGYGYTF.

The chain employs TRBV7-9 and TRBJ2-3; perhaps TRBD2 as D (5 bases). The V and J ends lost 3 bases and 0 bases respectively, with 13 bases between them. Germline V gene data show CDR1 as SEHNR and CDR2 as FQNEAQ (reference sequence). The length of the CDR3 is 16 residues. In DNA form, the CDR3 reads TGTGCCAGCAGCTTCGGAGGTTTGCCTAGCACAGATACGCAGTATTTT. Its protein is CASSFGGLPSTDTQYF.

The chain couples TRBV5-6 to TRBJ2-7; possible D gene TRBD2, 7 bases. Germline loops: CDR1 SGHDT, CDR2 YYEEEE. The V gene lost 4 bases and the J gene lost 0 bases, with 11 bases spanning the gap. The CDR3 totals 14 residues. CDR3 in DNA: TGTGCCAGCAGCGGGGGGGGCATCTCCTACGAGCAGTACGTC. This encodes CASSGGGISYEQYV.

This clonotype has at least ten counts. This sequence joins TRBV7-9 and TRBJ2-7; D perhaps matches TRBD2 (5 bases). Trimming stripped 6 bases from V and 3 bases from J, with 15 bases between. The CDR3 sequence is 14 residues long. Germline loops: CDR1 SEHNR, CDR2 FQNEAQ (reference sequence). This chain's CDR3 is CASSPRDRVYEQYF. CDR3 coding DNA: TGTGCCAGCAGTCCTCGGGATAGGGTCTACGAGCAGTACTTC.

This clonotype has a handful of counts. The chain carries TRBV7-3 and TRBJ1-1; the D gene is possibly TRBD1 (6 bases). The V gene lost 1 base and the J gene lost 7 bases, with 13 bases spanning the gap. CDR3 length: 14 amino acids. The germline V gene encodes CDR1 SGHTA and CDR2 FQGTGA. Here the CDR3 reads CASSLKPGASEAFF. The CDR3 bases are TGTGCCAGCAGCTTAAAGCCAGGGGCCAGTGAAGCTTTCTTT. Looking up the rest from reference TRBV7-3 and TRBJ1-1 gives the full variable domain: GAGVSQTPSNKVTEKGKYVELRCDPISGHTALYWYRQSLGQGPEFLIYFQGTGAADDSGLPNDRFFAVRPEGSVSTLKIQRTERGDSAVYLCASSLKPGASEAFFGQGTRLTVV.